This TCR beta chain was identified during a study of Graves' ophthalmopathy and Graves' hyperthyroidism. RNA transcripts were the template, and TCR beta CDR3 regions were amplified from them. HTBI primers were employed in first-round RT-PCR, then a second-round multiplex PCR followed. TCRdb fed the multiplex PCR reads into MiXCR, producing one record per CDR3 protein. The sample includes about 1.2 million distinct CDR3 sequences, about 36% of them seen just once. The table lists this clonotype with a few counts. What was sequenced was peripheral blood or thyroid tissue (not recorded which). The source is an adult man with Graves' hyperthyroidism.

As DNA, the CDR3 is TGCAGCGTTCGACAGGGGAATGAAAAACTGTTTTTT. This translates into CSVRQGNEKLFF. The chain recombines TRBV29-1 with TRBJ1-4; TRBD1 aligns across 8 bases. V trimming: 5 bases; J trimming: 5 bases; junction bases outside the gene matches: 1. This CDR3 is built from 12 residues. The V gene's germline CDR1 is SQVTM and CDR2 ANQGSEA.